Each of the 5 T cell receptor beta chains below was sequenced from the same sample in a study of T-cell reconstitution after alpha-beta-depleted transplantation in children. The authors prepared the TCRbeta library with unique molecular identifiers. From the PCR reads, TCRdb called clonotypes with MiXCR, one entry per CDR3 protein. This repertoire shows about 580,000 distinct CDR3 sequences, over 20% found once; its top ten account for under 45%. This specimen consisted of PBMCs, obtained before TCRalphabeta/CD19-depleted stem cell transplant. These receptors all come from a boy in the first two years of life with Wiskott-Aldrich syndrome, due to receive a stem cell transplant.

The V and J genes are TRBV7-2 and TRBJ2-7; TRBD2 matches 7 bases. The CDR3 has 16 residues. CDR1 and CDR2 (germline): SGHTA, FQGNSA. V lost 5 bases to trimming and J lost 7 bases; unmatched junction nucleotides: 17. CDR3 sequence: CASSITSGIGAREQYF. The DNA of the CDR3 is TGTGCCAGCAGCATCACAAGCGGGATTGGGGCTAGAGAGCAGTACTTC.

The rearrangement uses TRBV20-1 and TRBJ2-1; TRBD2 matches 13 bases. CDR1 is DFQATT and CDR2 is SNEGSKA in the germline V gene (reference sequence). V shed 1 base, J shed 6 bases, and the junction held 12 bases outside the gene matches. This CDR3 has 18 residues. CDR3 sequence: CSARGTSGRGATGNEQFF. In DNA, the CDR3 is TGCAGTGCTAGAGGGACTAGCGGGAGAGGGGCTACTGGCAATGAGCAGTTCTTC.

The chain carries TRBV12-3 or TRBV12-4 and TRBJ1-1; tentative D call: TRBD1 (5 bases). The CDR3 covers 14 residues. Trimming shortened V by 5 bases and J by 2 bases, and 12 bases separated the two germline ends. This CDR3 reads CASSTRAGNTEAFF. The CDR3 bases are TGTGCCAGCAGTACCAGGGCGGGAAACACTGAAGCTTTCTTT.

This clonotype turned up a few times. The V and J genes are TRBV12-3 or TRBV12-4 and TRBJ2-7, with 11 bases aligning to TRBD2. V shed 6 bases, J shed 8 bases, and the junction held 6 bases outside the gene matches. The CDR3 has 13 residues. Here the CDR3 DNA reads TGTGCCAGCAGAACTAGCGGGAGCGCCCAGCAGTACTTC. Its protein is CASRTSGSAQQYF.

CDR3 sequence (DNA): TGCGCCAGCAGCCAAATAGGACAGGCCTCCTACGAGCAGTACTTC. It yields the protein CASSQIGQASYEQYF. The rearrangement links TRBV4-1 to TRBJ2-7, with 7 positions matching TRBD1. V trimming: 2 bases; J trimming: 0 bases; junction bases outside the gene matches: 4. From germline, CDR1 is MGHRA and CDR2 YSYEKL. The CDR3 has 15 amino acids.